The 23 T cell receptor beta chains in this list originate from one sample, sequenced in a study of technical replicates of blood from a few donors. Clones were read by immunoSEQ multiplex PCR, and TCRdb kept only the in-frame ones, dropping some. Among 75,000 to 100,000 clones listed, around 94% were seen once. Specimen: T cells isolated from PBMCs. These receptors all come from a human donor in good health.

J is TRBJ1-1 and V is TRBV5-1; D unclear. This CDR3 contains 13 residues. In germline, CDR1 is SGHRS, CDR2 YFSETQ. V lost 4 bases and J lost 3, with 10 bases in between. The CDR3 sequence is CASSPAPDTEAFF. CDR3 bases: TGCGCCAGCAGCCCCGCACCGGACACTGAAGCTTTCTTT.

The chain recombines TRBV6-1 with TRBJ2-7; possible D gene TRBD1, 6 bases. This CDR3 region has 14 residues. Germline V lookup: CDR1 MNHNS, CDR2 SASEGT. The V gene lost 4 bases and the J gene lost 3 bases, with 13 bases spanning the gap. The CDR3 is CASSGINRDYEQYF. The CDR3 nucleotides read TGTGCCAGCAGTGGGATAAACAGGGACTACGAGCAGTACTTC.

J is TRBJ2-1 and V is TRBV5-1; 10 bases line up with TRBD2. Germline-derived CDR1 and CDR2 are SGHRS and YFSETQ. V lost 4 bases and J lost 1; bases outside the gene matches: 2. The CDR3 has 15 amino acids. CDR3 sequence: CASSPSGRSYNEQFF. The CDR3 DNA reads TGCGCCAGCAGCCCTAGCGGGAGATCCTACAATGAGCAGTTCTTC.

The gene calls are TRBV28 and TRBJ1-2; D perhaps matches TRBD1 (6 bases). The CDR3 loop spans 14 amino acids. The germline gives CDR1 MDHEN, CDR2 SYDVKM. V dropped 6 bases and J dropped 4 bases, with 15 bases sitting between them. CDR3 region: CASSSGQYFYGYTF. Written as DNA, the CDR3 is TGTGCCAGCAGCAGTGGACAGTATTTCTATGGCTACACCTTC.

This sequence joins TRBV9 and TRBJ1-1; D might be TRBD1 (6 bases). This CDR3 comprises 15 residues. The germline gives CDR1 SGDLS, CDR2 YYNGEE. Trimming took 3 bases from V and 1 from J, leaving 13 bases between them. CDR3 sequence: CASSARGGANTEAFF. For the CDR3, the DNA is TGTGCCAGCAGCGCCCGGGGGGGGGCGAACACTGAAGCTTTCTTT.

The chain employs TRBV7-9 and TRBJ2-7, with D unresolved. The ends were cut back, 4 bases at V and 4 bases at J, with 11 bases in the middle. CDR3 length: 13 residues. The germline V gene has CDR1 SEHNR and CDR2 FQNEAQ (reference sequence). The CDR3, as DNA: TGTGCCAGCAGCTCCGTATCCTATTACGAGCAGTACTTC. It codes for CASSSVSYYEQYF.

The chain joins TRBV7-6 to TRBJ1-1; D not certain. Germline-derived CDR1 and CDR2 are SGHVS and FNYEAQ. CDR3 length: 13 amino acids. V gave up 4 bases and J gave up 7 bases, with 13 bases separating them. DNA for the CDR3: TGTGCCAGCAGCTCCGAGGCGGCAGATGAAGCTTTCTTT. Residues: CASSSEAADEAFF.

The J gene is TRBJ1-3, the V gene TRBV6-5; TRBD1 might be the D (6 bases). The V end lost 5 bases, the J end lost 2 bases, and 13 bases lay between the germline ends. Germline CDR1 and CDR2: MNHEY and SVGAGI. The CDR3 sequence is 15 residues long. The chain's CDR3 is CASSRRDIAGNTIYF. The CDR3 bases are TGTGCCAGCAGTCGCCGGGACATTGCTGGAAACACCATATATTTT.

V gene TRBV6-1 combines with J gene TRBJ2-1, with 12 bases lining up with TRBD1. Germline lookup yields CDR1 MNHNS and CDR2 SASEGT. V shed 5 bases and J 8 bases; nucleotides not matched to a gene: 7. The CDR3 extends over 15 amino acids. DNA for the CDR3: TGTGCCAGCAGTTTTGCCGGGACAGGGGGCTATGAGCAGTTCTTC. It translates to CASSFAGTGGYEQFF.

V is TRBV27 and J is TRBJ1-5; possible D gene TRBD1, 5 bases. Germline V gene sequence: CDR1 MNHEY, CDR2 SMNVEV (reference sequence). The CDR3 spans 16 residues. The V and J ends lost 0 bases and 3 bases respectively, with 12 bases between them. The CDR3 loop is CASSLSGGVVNQPQHF. In DNA, the CDR3 is TGTGCCAGCAGTTTATCGGGGGGGGTGGTCAATCAGCCCCAGCATTTT.

The genes are TRBV2 and TRBJ1-4; TRBD1 is a possible D gene (5 bases). The CDR3 has 13 amino acids. V was pared by 6 bases and J by 1 base, with 6 bases between. The germline gives CDR1 SNHLY, CDR2 FYNNEI. The CDR3 bases are TGTGCCAGCAGCGGGGGAACTAATGAAAAACTGTTTTTT. Translated, it gives CASSGGTNEKLFF.

This clone was observed once. CDR3 sequence reads: CASSLVDRGNGYTF. Here the CDR3 DNA reads TGTGCCAGCAGCTTGGTGGACAGGGGGAATGGCTACACCTTC. The chain couples TRBV5-4 to TRBJ1-2, with TRBD1 identical over 10 bases. The germline gives CDR1 SGHNT, CDR2 YYREEE (reference sequence). The CDR3 contains 14 residues. V trimming: 0 bases; J trimming: 6 bases; junction bases outside the gene matches: 2.

This clone showed up just once. This sequence joins TRBV14 and TRBJ1-3; D remains ambiguous. The CDR3 has 15 amino acids. Germline lookup yields CDR1 SGHDN and CDR2 FVKESK. Trimming cost V 4 bases and J 0 bases, with 10 bases left between them. CDR3 sequence: CASSPGSSSGNTIYF. The CDR3 DNA is TGTGCCAGCAGCCCGGGGTCGAGCTCTGGAAACACCATATATTTT.

V usage is TRBV5-4 and J usage is TRBJ1-2; D unclear. Germline V gives CDR1 SGHNT, CDR2 YYREEE (reference sequence). CDR3 size: 11 residues. V was pared by 4 bases and J by 7 bases, with 8 bases between. CDR3 sequence (DNA): TGTGCCAGCAGCCTACGGGGTGGCTACACCTTC. It specifies CASSLRGGYTF.

V is TRBV27 and J is TRBJ1-2, with TRBD1 identical over 7 bases. CDR1 MNHEY and CDR2 SMNVEV come from the germline V gene (reference sequence). CDR3 length equals 13 residues. With V trimmed by 6 bases and J by 3 bases, 4 bases remained unmatched. CDR3 sequence reads: CASSVGTDYGYTF. The CDR3 DNA reads as TGTGCCAGCAGCGTCGGGACAGACTATGGCTACACCTTC.

The chain links TRBV4-1 to TRBJ1-2; the match to TRBD1 covers 8 bases. Germline CDR1 reads MGHRA; CDR2 reads YSYEKL. The CDR3 is 16 amino acids. V lost 3 bases to trimming and J lost 8 bases; unmatched junction nucleotides: 14. CDR3 residues: CASSQTGQDPAGGYTF. The CDR3, as DNA: TGCGCCAGCAGCCAGACGGGACAGGATCCGGCGGGAGGCTACACCTTC.

The chain links TRBV19 to TRBJ2-5; the D gene is possibly TRBD2 (5 bases). Germline values: CDR1 LNHDA, CDR2 SQIVND (reference sequence). The CDR3 has 15 amino acids. Trimming took off 3 bases at V and 4 bases at J, with 15 bases between the two ends. CDR3 sequence reads: CASSMVGAVGETQYF. The CDR3, as DNA: TGTGCCAGTAGTATGGTGGGAGCGGTCGGAGAGACCCAGTACTTC.

The chain has TRBV11-2 and TRBJ1-4; D gene ambiguous. Trimming shortened V by 5 bases and J by 7 bases, and 14 bases separated the two germline ends. The germline V gene has CDR1 SGHAT and CDR2 FQNNGV. The CDR3 spans 14 residues. CDR3 nucleotide sequence: TGTGCCAGCAGCCCCGCGAGGGTGGCTGAAAAACTGTTTTTT. It codes for CASSPARVAEKLFF.

The genes are TRBV7-2 and TRBJ2-1; D is possibly TRBD1 (5 bases). V gave up 0 bases and J gave up 9 bases, with 9 bases separating them. The CDR3 contains 13 residues. CDR1 SGHTA and CDR2 FQGNSA come from the germline V gene. The CDR3 sequence: CASSLAGVGEQFF. CDR3 in DNA: TGTGCCAGCAGCTTAGCAGGGGTGGGTGAGCAGTTCTTC.

The chain is built from TRBV30 and TRBJ1-5; 7 positions agree with TRBD1. Germline V gene sequence: CDR1 GTSNPN, CDR2 SVGIG (reference sequence). This CDR3 comprises 18 residues. Losses at the gene ends were 2 bases for V and 2 bases for J; bases not matched to a gene: 15. CDR3 residues: CAWSPHHTGTVGNQPQHF. DNA of the CDR3: TGTGCCTGGAGTCCACACCACACCGGGACAGTGGGCAATCAGCCCCAGCATTTT.

The chain employs TRBV2 and TRBJ2-6, with 8 bases fitting TRBD1. The CDR3 covers 15 residues. V lost 5 bases to trimming and J lost 1 base; unmatched junction nucleotides: 1. Germline-derived CDR1 and CDR2 are SNHLY and FYNNEI. The CDR3 DNA reads TGTGCCAGCAGTTACAGGGGGTCTGGGGCCAACGTCCTGACTTTC. Translating gives CASSYRGSGANVLTF.

J is TRBJ1-3 and V is TRBV19; D perhaps matches TRBD1 (5 bases). V was shortened by 5 bases and J by 0 bases, with 11 bases between the two germline ends. The germline V gene encodes CDR1 LNHDA and CDR2 SQIVND (reference sequence). The CDR3 spans 15 residues. The DNA of the CDR3 is TGTGCCAGTAGTGGATGGACAAACTCTGGAAACACCATATATTTT. Residues: CASSGWTNSGNTIYF.

This clone was observed a single time. The chain combines TRBV2 with TRBJ2-7; perhaps TRBD2 as D (7 bases). Germline V CDR1 and CDR2: SNHLY, FYNNEI. The CDR3 has 13 residues. Trimming removed 9 bases from V and 2 bases from J, with 14 bases in between. The CDR3, as DNA: TGTGCCAGAGGGGGGGAATTGACCTACGAGCAGTACTTC. Amino acids: CARGGELTYEQYF.